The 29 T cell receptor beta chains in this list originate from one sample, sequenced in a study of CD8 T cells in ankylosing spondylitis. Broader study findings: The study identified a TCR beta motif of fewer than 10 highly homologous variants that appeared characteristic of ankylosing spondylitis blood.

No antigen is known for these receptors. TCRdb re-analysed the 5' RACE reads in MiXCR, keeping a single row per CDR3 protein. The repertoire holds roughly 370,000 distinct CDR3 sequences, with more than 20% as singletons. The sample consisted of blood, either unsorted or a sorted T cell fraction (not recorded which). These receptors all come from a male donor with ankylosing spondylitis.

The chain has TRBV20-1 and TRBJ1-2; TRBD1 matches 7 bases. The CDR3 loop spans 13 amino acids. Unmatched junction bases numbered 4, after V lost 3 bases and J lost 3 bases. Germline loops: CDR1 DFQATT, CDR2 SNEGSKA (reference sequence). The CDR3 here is CSARRQGYYGYTF. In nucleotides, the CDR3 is TGCAGTGCTAGGCGACAGGGATACTATGGCTACACCTTC.

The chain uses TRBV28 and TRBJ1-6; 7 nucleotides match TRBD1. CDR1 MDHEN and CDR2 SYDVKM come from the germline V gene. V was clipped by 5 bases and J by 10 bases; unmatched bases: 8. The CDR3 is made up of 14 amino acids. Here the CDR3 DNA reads TGTGCCAGCAGTCCCTACAGGGGTGAGTCACCCCTCCACTTT. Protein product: CASSPYRGESPLHF.

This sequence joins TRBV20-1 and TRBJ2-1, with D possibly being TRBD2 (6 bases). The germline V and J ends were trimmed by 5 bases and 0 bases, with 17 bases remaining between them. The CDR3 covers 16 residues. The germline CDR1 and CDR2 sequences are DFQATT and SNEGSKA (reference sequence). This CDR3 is CSAVIPAGFSYNEQFF. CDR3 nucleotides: TGCAGTGCTGTGATACCCGCGGGGTTCTCCTACAATGAGCAGTTCTTC.

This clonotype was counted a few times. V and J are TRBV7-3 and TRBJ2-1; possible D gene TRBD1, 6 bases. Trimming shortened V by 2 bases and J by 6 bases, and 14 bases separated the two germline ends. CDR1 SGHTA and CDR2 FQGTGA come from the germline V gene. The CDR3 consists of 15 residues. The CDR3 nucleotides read TGTGCCAGCAGCTTAGTGGGGGCCAGTTTCAATGAGCAGTTCTTC. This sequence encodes CASSLVGASFNEQFF.

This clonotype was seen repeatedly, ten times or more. The CDR3 DNA follows: TGTGCCAGCAGTTTGCCCCTCATCCACGGCGGGCTGTTTTTT. It translates to CASSLPLIHGGLFF. The chain carries TRBV12-3 or TRBV12-4 and TRBJ1-4; D unclear. V lost 3 bases, J lost 14 bases, and 19 bases lay in between. The CDR3 is made up of 14 amino acids.

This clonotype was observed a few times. This chain's CDR3 is CASSLSAGETQYF. The DNA for the CDR3 is TGTGCCAGCAGCTTATCCGCGGGAGAGACCCAGTACTTC. The chain links TRBV7-3 to TRBJ2-5; tentatively, D is TRBD2 (5 bases). The V end was cut by 2 bases, the J end by 4 bases, with 8 bases between. This CDR3 spans 13 amino acids. Per germline, CDR1 SGHTA and CDR2 FQGTGA.

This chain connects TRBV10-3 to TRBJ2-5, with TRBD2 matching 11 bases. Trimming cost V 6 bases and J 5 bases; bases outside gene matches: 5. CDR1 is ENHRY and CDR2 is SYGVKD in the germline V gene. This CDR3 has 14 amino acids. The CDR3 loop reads CAISLAGGGETQYF. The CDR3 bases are TGTGCCATCAGCCTAGCGGGAGGAGGGGAGACCCAGTACTTC.

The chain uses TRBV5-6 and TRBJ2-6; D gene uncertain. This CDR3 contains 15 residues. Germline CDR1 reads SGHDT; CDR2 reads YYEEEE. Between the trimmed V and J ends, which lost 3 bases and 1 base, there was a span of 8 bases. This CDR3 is CASSSGVSGANVLTF. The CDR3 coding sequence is TGTGCCAGCAGCTCAGGAGTGTCTGGGGCCAACGTCCTGACTTTC. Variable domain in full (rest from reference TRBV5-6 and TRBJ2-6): DAGVTQSPTHLIKTRGQQVTLRCSPKSGHDTVSWYQQALGQGPQFIFQYYEEEERQRGNFPDRFSGHQFPNYSSELNVNALLLGDSALYLCASSSGVSGANVLTFGAGSRLTVL.

The chain's CDR3 is CASSYTGVRTANEQFF. DNA for the CDR3: TGCGCCAGCAGCTACACAGGGGTACGGACGGCCAATGAGCAGTTCTTC. The chain recombines TRBV5-1 with TRBJ2-1; 7 bases agree with TRBD1. V was clipped by 3 bases and J by 6 bases; unmatched bases: 12. Germline V CDR1 and CDR2: SGHRS, YFSETQ. The CDR3 has 16 residues.

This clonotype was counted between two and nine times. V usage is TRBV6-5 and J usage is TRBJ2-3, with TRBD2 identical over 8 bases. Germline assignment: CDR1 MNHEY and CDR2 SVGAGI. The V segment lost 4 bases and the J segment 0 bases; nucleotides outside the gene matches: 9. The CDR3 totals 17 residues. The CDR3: CASSSTQLAASTDTQYF. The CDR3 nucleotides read TGTGCCAGCAGTTCTACGCAACTAGCGGCTAGCACAGATACGCAGTATTTT.

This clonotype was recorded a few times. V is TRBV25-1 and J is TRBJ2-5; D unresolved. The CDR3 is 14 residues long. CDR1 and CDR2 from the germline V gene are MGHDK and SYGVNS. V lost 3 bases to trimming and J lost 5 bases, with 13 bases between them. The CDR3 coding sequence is TGTGCCAGCAGTGACCTTGTAGTCCCCGAGACCCAGTACTTC. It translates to CASSDLVVPETQYF.

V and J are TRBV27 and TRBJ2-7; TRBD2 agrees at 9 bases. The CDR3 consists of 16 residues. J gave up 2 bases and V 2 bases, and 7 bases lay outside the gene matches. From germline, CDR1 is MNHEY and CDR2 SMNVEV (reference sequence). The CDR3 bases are TGTGCCAGCAGTTTACTGGCGGGAGGGTTGACCTACGAGCAGTACTTC. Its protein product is CASSLLAGGLTYEQYF.

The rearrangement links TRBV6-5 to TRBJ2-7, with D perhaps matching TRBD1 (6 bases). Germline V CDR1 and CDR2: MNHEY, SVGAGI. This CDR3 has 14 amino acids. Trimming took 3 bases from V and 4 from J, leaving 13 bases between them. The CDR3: CASSYFGTPYEQYF. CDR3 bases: TGTGCCAGCAGTTATTTTGGGACACCATACGAGCAGTACTTC.

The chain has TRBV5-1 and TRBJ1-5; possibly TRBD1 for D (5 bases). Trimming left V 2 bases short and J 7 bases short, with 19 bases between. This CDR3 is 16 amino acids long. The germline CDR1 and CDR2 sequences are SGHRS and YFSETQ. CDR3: CASSLSGRDFLQPQHF. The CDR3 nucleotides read TGCGCCAGCAGCTTATCGGGCAGGGATTTTTTGCAGCCCCAGCATTTT.

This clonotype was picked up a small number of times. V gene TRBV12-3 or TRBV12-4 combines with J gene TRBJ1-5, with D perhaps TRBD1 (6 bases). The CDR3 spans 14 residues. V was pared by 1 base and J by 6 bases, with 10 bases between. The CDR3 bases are TGTGCCAGCAGTTTAGTGGGGGCTGGTCAGCCCCAGCATTTT. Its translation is CASSLVGAGQPQHF.

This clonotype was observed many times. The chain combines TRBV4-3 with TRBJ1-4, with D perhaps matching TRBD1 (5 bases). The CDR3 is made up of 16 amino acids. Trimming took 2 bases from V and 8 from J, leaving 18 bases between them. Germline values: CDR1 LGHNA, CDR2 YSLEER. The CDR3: CASSQNPGDRSEKLFF. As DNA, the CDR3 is TGCGCCAGCAGCCAAAACCCGGGGGACCGCTCAGAAAAACTGTTTTTT.

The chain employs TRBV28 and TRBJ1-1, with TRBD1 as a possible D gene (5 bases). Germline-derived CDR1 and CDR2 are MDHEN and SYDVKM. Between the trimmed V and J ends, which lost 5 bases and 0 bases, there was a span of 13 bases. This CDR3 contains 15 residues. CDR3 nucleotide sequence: TGTGCCAGCAGTCCATCGGACATCATGAACACTGAAGCTTTCTTT. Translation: CASSPSDIMNTEAFF.

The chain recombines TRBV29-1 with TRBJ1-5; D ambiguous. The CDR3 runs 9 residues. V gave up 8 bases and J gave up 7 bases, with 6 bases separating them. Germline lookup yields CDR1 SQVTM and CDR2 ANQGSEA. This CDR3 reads CSSLQPQHF. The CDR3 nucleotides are TGCAGCTCCCTACAGCCCCAGCATTTT. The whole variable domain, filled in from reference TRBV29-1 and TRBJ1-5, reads SAVISQKPSRDICQRGTSLTIQCQVDSQVTMMFWYRQQPGQSLTLIATANQGSEATYESGFVIDKFPISRPNLTFSTLTVSNMSPEDSSIYLCSSLQPQHFGDGTRLSIL.

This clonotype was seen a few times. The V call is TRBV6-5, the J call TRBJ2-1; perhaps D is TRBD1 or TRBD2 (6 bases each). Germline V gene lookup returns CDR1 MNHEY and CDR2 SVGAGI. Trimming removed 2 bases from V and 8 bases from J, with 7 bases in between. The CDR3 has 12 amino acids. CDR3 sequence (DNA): TGTGCCAGCAGTTACAGGGGGGATGAGCAGTTCTTC. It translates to CASSYRGDEQFF.

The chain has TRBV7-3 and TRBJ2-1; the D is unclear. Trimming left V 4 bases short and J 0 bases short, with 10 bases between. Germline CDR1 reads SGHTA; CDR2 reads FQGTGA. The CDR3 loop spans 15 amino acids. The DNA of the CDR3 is TGTGCCAGCAGCTCACACTGGAGCTCCTACAATGAGCAGTTCTTC. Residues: CASSSHWSSYNEQFF.

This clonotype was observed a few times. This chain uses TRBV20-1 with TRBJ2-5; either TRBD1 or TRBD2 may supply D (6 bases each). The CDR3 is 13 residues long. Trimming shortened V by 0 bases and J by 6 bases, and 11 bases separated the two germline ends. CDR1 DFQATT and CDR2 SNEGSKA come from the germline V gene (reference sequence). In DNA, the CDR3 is TGCAGTGCTAGAGATGCTGGGGGGCAGACCCAGTACTTC. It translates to CSARDAGGQTQYF.

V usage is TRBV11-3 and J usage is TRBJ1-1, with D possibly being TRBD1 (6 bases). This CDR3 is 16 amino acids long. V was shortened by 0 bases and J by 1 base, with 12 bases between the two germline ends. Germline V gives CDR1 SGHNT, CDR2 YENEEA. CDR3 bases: TGTGCCAGCAGCTTAGACGGACAGCCAAGGAACACTGAAGCTTTCTTT. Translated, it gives CASSLDGQPRNTEAFF.

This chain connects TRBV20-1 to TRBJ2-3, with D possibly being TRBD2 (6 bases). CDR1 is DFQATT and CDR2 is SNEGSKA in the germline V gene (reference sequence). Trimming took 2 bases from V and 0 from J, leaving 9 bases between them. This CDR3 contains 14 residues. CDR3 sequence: CSARPGGSTDTQYF. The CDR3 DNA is TGCAGTGCTAGACCCGGGGGTAGCACAGATACGCAGTATTTT.

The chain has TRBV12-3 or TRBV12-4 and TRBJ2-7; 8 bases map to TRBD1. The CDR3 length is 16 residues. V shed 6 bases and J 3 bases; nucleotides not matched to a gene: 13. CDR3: CASRPGTGGAYYEQYF. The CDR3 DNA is TGTGCCAGCAGGCCAGGGACAGGTGGGGCTTACTACGAGCAGTACTTC.

This CDR3 is CASSLRGQAEVEKLFF. The CDR3 coding sequence is TGCGCCAGCAGCTTGCGGGGACAGGCGGAGGTTGAAAAACTGTTTTTT. V is TRBV5-1 and J is TRBJ1-4; 8 bases are shared with TRBD1. This CDR3 has 16 residues. In germline, CDR1 is SGHRS, CDR2 YFSETQ. V was pared by 1 base and J by 7 bases, with 9 bases of the junction left unmatched. The complete variable domain, with remaining parts taken from reference TRBV5-1 and TRBJ1-4, reads KAGVTQTPRYLIKTRGQQVTLSCSPISGHRSVSWYQQTPGQGLQFLFEYFSETQRNKGNFPGRFSGRQFSNSRSEMNVSTLELGDSALYLCASSLRGQAEVEKLFFGSGTQLSVL.

The CDR3 DNA sequence: TGTGCCAGCAGGGAAAGTATCGGGGGAGGTCAGCCCCAGCATTTT. This encodes CASRESIGGGQPQHF. The J gene is TRBJ1-5, the V gene TRBV12-3 or TRBV12-4; D may be TRBD1 (5 bases). This CDR3 contains 15 residues. Trimming pared 6 bases from V and 6 bases from J, leaving 18 bases between.

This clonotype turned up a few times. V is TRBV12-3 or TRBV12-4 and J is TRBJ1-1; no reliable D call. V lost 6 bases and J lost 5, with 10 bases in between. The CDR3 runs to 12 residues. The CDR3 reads CASSGRTTEAFF. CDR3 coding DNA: TGTGCCAGCAGCGGACGCACGACTGAAGCTTTCTTT.

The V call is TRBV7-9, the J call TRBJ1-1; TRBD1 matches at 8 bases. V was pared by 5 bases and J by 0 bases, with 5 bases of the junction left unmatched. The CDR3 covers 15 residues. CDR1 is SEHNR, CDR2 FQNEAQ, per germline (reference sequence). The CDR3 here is CASSPLGQVNTEAFF. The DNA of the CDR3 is TGTGCCAGCAGCCCCTTGGGACAGGTGAACACTGAAGCTTTCTTT.

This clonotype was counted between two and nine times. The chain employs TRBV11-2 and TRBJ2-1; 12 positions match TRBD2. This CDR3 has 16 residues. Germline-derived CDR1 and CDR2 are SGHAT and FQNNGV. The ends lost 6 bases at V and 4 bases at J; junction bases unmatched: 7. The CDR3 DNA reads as TGTGCCAGCAGTTCCTCACTAGCGGGAGGTTACAATGAGCAGTTCTTC. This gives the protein CASSSSLAGGYNEQFF. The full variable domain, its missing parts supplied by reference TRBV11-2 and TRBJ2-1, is EAGVAQSPRYKIIEKRQSVAFWCNPISGHATLYWYQQILGQGPKLLIQFQNNGVVDDSQLPKDRFSAERLKGVDSTLKIQPAKLEDSAVYLCASSSSLAGGYNEQFFGPGTRLTVL.